The 23 T cell receptor beta chains below were found in one sample sequenced in a study of CD4 T cells in relation to SARS-CoV-2 and coronaviruses. Before the COVID-19 pandemic, during about 2010-2019, CD4+ T cells were taken from unexposed donors. The method was immunoSEQ multiplex PCR; TCRdb's version includes in-frame clones alone and lacks a portion of them. This sample carries nearly 70,000 clones, 85% to 95% of them seen once, and the ten largest clones take under 0.3%. The sample consisted of naive CD4+ T cells from PBMCs. Subset of the sample: naive CD4+ T cells isolated by negative enrichment. These receptors came from a human donor in good health.

The chain links TRBV25-1 to TRBJ1-5; D ambiguous. This CDR3 comprises 13 residues. Germline assignment: CDR1 MGHDK and CDR2 SYGVNS. V dropped 3 bases and J dropped 9 bases, with 12 bases sitting between them. CDR3 nucleotides: TGTGCCAGCAGTGAGGGGTCTTCGTGGCCCCAGCATTTT. It is translated as CASSEGSSWPQHF.

The CDR3, as DNA: TGTGCCAGCAGTCCCAGGGCGAGCCAGCCCCAGCATTTT. Translation gives CASSPRASQPQHF. The chain combines TRBV12-3 or TRBV12-4 with TRBJ1-5; D is perhaps TRBD1 (5 bases). Trimming shortened V by 5 bases and J by 7 bases, and 12 bases separated the two germline ends. The CDR3 contains 13 residues.

The CDR3 nucleotides read TGTGCCAGCAGCTTAGGGGGCGGGGGAGGCGAAAAACTGTTTTTT. This codes for CASSLGGGGGEKLFF. V usage is TRBV7-9 and J usage is TRBJ1-4; D may be TRBD1 (5 bases). This CDR3 has 15 residues. V lost 1 base, J lost 8 bases, and 14 bases lay in between. Germline values: CDR1 SEHNR, CDR2 FQNEAQ (reference sequence).

V and J are TRBV4-1 and TRBJ2-7; the D gene could be TRBD1 or TRBD2 (7 bases each). The CDR3 totals 14 residues. CDR1 and CDR2 from the germline V gene are MGHRA and YSYEKL. Trimming cost V 4 bases and J 3 bases, with 13 bases left between them. The CDR3 nucleotides read TGCGCCAGCAGCCGGGGAGGGGGCGGCTACGAGCAGTACTTC. Protein: CASSRGGGGYEQYF.

The chain carries TRBV5-1 and TRBJ1-3, with D maybe TRBD1 (6 bases). The germline V gene encodes CDR1 SGHRS and CDR2 YFSETQ. The CDR3 extends over 14 amino acids. V was clipped by 0 bases and J by 4 bases, with 8 bases between them. CDR3 sequence: CASSLGGPGNTIYF. The CDR3 DNA is TGCGCCAGCAGCTTGGGGGGGCCCGGAAACACCATATATTTT.

This clone was seen just once. V is TRBV6-2 or TRBV6-3 and J is TRBJ2-1; TRBD2 matches 13 bases. The trim removed 0 bases at V and 0 bases at J, leaving 2 bases unmatched. The V gene's germline CDR1 is MNHEY and CDR2 SVGEGT. The CDR3 extends over 18 amino acids. In nucleotides, the CDR3 is TGTGCCAGCAGTTACTCGGGACTAGCGGGGCTCTCCTACAATGAGCAGTTCTTC. Residues: CASSYSGLAGLSYNEQFF.

This clone has only a few counts. The V and J genes are TRBV5-1 and TRBJ2-3, with TRBD1 matching 8 bases. V was clipped by 3 bases and J by 5 bases; unmatched bases: 8. The CDR3 is 15 amino acids. Germline loops: CDR1 SGHRS, CDR2 YFSETQ. CDR3 nucleotide sequence: TGCGCCAGCAGCTCGCAGGACAGGGCAGAAGATACGCAGTATTTT. Amino acid sequence: CASSSQDRAEDTQYF.

V gene TRBV9 combines with J gene TRBJ1-1; D gene ambiguous. With 0 bases removed from V and 3 bases from J, the gap between germline ends came to 9 bases. The germline CDR1 and CDR2 sequences are SGDLS and YYNGEE. CDR3 length: 14 amino acids. CDR3 coding DNA: TGTGCCAGCAGCGTAGCCGGGGAACACACTGAAGCTTTCTTT. Protein sequence: CASSVAGEHTEAFF.

This rearrangement joins TRBV21-1 to TRBJ2-3; the table calls TRBD2, which could not be checked here. TRBV21-1 is given as a pseudogene. The CDR3 spans 16 residues. The CDR3 region has the DNA TGTGCCAGCAGCGACGGGTTTTGGCTAGCCACAGATACGCAGTATTTT. Translation gives CASSDGFWLATDTQYF.

The chain has TRBV3-1 (or the pseudogene TRBV3-2) and TRBJ1-5, with D uncertain. The CDR3 is 14 residues long. Per germline, CDR1 LGHDT and CDR2 YNNKEL (reference sequence). Deletions cut 4 bases from V and 5 bases from J, with 12 bases between. CDR3 sequence: CASSPLNSDQPQHF. The CDR3 DNA sequence: TGTGCCAGCAGCCCCCTTAACTCAGATCAGCCCCAGCATTTT.

This sequence joins TRBV5-1 and TRBJ1-1; no clear D gene. Germline V gives CDR1 SGHRS, CDR2 YFSETQ. V lost 6 bases, J lost 0 bases, and 15 bases lay in between. This CDR3 is built from 15 residues. CDR3: CASIPIPELNTEAFF. CDR3 in DNA: TGCGCCAGCATTCCCATTCCGGAATTGAACACTGAAGCTTTCTTT. Complete variable domain (other parts from reference TRBV5-1 and TRBJ1-1): KAGVTQTPRYLIKTRGQQVTLSCSPISGHRSVSWYQQTPGQGLQFLFEYFSETQRNKGNFPGRFSGRQFSNSRSEMNVSTLELGDSALYLCASIPIPELNTEAFFGQGTRLTVV.

This clone showed up just once. The gene calls are TRBV11-3 and TRBJ2-3, with 9 bases lining up with TRBD1. V shed 1 base, J shed 0 bases, and the junction held 5 bases outside the gene matches. The length of the CDR3 is 17 residues. Germline CDR1 reads SGHNT; CDR2 reads YENEEA. CDR3 DNA: TGTGCCAGCAGCTTAGGGACAGGGGACGGGAGCACAGATACGCAGTATTTT. Residues: CASSLGTGDGSTDTQYF.

This rearrangement joins TRBV19 to TRBJ1-1, with D possibly being TRBD1 (5 bases). Germline CDR1 and CDR2: LNHDA and SQIVND (reference sequence). The CDR3 sequence is 13 residues long. Trimming took 3 bases from V and 10 from J, leaving 15 bases between them. CDR3 loop: CASSIEGPRRAFF. CDR3 DNA sequence: TGTGCCAGTAGTATCGAGGGACCACGAAGAGCTTTCTTT.

The chain is built from TRBV27 and TRBJ2-2; TRBD2 agrees at 8 bases. The germline CDR1 and CDR2 sequences are MNHEY and SMNVEV (reference sequence). The J segment lost 2 bases and the V segment lost 0 bases, leaving 5 bases of the junction unmatched. The CDR3 runs to 17 residues. The chain's CDR3 is CASSLSISGGNTGELFF. The CDR3 nucleotides read TGTGCCAGCAGTTTATCGATAAGCGGGGGAAACACCGGGGAGCTGTTTTTT.

This rearrangement joins TRBV5-6 to TRBJ2-7, with 12 bases matching TRBD2. J gave up 3 bases and V 3 bases, and 7 bases lay outside the gene matches. This CDR3 is built from 16 residues. Per the germline V gene, CDR1 is SGHDT and CDR2 is YYEEEE. DNA of the CDR3: TGTGCCAGCAGCTCCCCCTCTAGCGGGAGGGGCTACGAGCAGTACTTC. Protein product: CASSSPSSGRGYEQYF. The variable domain in full, with the rest retrieved from reference TRBV5-6 and TRBJ2-7, is DAGVTQSPTHLIKTRGQQVTLRCSPKSGHDTVSWYQQALGQGPQFIFQYYEEEERQRGNFPDRFSGHQFPNYSSELNVNALLLGDSALYLCASSSPSSGRGYEQYFGPGTRLTVT.

The chain carries TRBV3-1 (or the pseudogene TRBV3-2) and TRBJ2-5, with D uncertain. The CDR3 runs 12 residues. Germline assignment: CDR1 LGHDT and CDR2 YNNKEL (reference sequence). V was cut by 4 bases and J by 0 bases, with 3 bases left in between. CDR3 in DNA: TGTGCCAGCAGCCTGGACCAAGAGACCCAGTACTTC. Protein product: CASSLDQETQYF.

The count of this clone is one. The chain carries TRBV7-2 and TRBJ1-1; 7 bases match TRBD1. Germline CDR1 reads SGHTA; CDR2 reads FQGNSA. Trimming at V came to 3 bases and at J to 10 bases, leaving 8 bases not matched to a gene. CDR3 length: 13 residues. The CDR3 DNA reads as TGTGCCAGCAGCTTTCAGGGGGGTGTCGGAGCTTTCTTT. It yields the protein CASSFQGGVGAFF.

The chain joins TRBV5-1 to TRBJ2-2; TRBD1 or TRBD2 may be the D gene (6 bases each). The CDR3 has 16 residues. Germline V gene data show CDR1 as SGHRS and CDR2 as YFSETQ. Trimming took 2 bases from V and 5 from J, leaving 16 bases between them. Here the CDR3 DNA reads TGCGCCAGCAGCTTCCGGCGGGACACCCTTACCGGGGAGCTGTTTTTT. This sequence encodes CASSFRRDTLTGELFF. Using reference TRBV5-1 and TRBJ2-2 for the parts outside the CDR3, the full variable domain is KAGVTQTPRYLIKTRGQQVTLSCSPISGHRSVSWYQQTPGQGLQFLFEYFSETQRNKGNFPGRFSGRQFSNSRSEMNVSTLELGDSALYLCASSFRRDTLTGELFFGEGSRLTVL.

J is TRBJ1-1 and V is TRBV10-1; 7 bases agree with TRBD1. The CDR3 is 13 residues long. Germline loops: CDR1 WNHNN, CDR2 SYGVQD (reference sequence). Trimming took 10 bases from V and 2 from J; bases not matched to a gene: 7. CDR3 nucleotide sequence: TGCGCCAACCCGGGACAGACAAACACTGAAGCTTTCTTT. Its translation is CANPGQTNTEAFF.

The rearrangement joins TRBV6-5 to TRBJ2-7, with D unclear. The CDR3 consists of 12 residues. V lost 4 bases and J 4 bases, leaving 8 bases between the germline ends. Germline CDR1 reads MNHEY; CDR2 reads SVGAGI. The CDR3 region has the DNA TGTGCCAGCAGTTCCGACACGTACGAGCAGTACTTC. As protein: CASSSDTYEQYF.

The chain couples TRBV7-3 to TRBJ2-5; 7 positions match TRBD2. This CDR3 contains 16 residues. Losses at the gene ends were 2 bases for V and 2 bases for J; bases not matched to a gene: 8. CDR1 is SGHTA and CDR2 is FQGTGA in the germline V gene. The CDR3 sequence is CASSLGFRGLQETQYF. The CDR3 DNA reads TGTGCCAGCAGCTTAGGGTTTAGGGGACTACAAGAGACCCAGTACTTC.

Here the CDR3 DNA reads TGTGCCATCAGTGAGGCACAGTTGAACACTGAAGCTTTCTTT. Translation gives CAISEAQLNTEAFF. This chain joins TRBV10-3 and TRBJ1-1; D gene uncertain. The V end was cut by 2 bases, the J end by 0 bases, with 7 bases between. The CDR3 covers 14 residues. Germline V gene data show CDR1 as ENHRY and CDR2 as SYGVKD.

In its sample, this clone was seen once. The chain employs TRBV18 and TRBJ2-3; D possibly corresponds to TRBD2 (7 bases). Germline CDR1 KGHSH, CDR2 LQKENI. CDR3 length equals 15 residues. Trimming cost V 1 base and J 3 bases, with 11 bases left between them. The CDR3 bases are TGTGCCAGCTCACCACGGGGGGGCGGAACAGATACGCAGTATTTT. It is translated as CASSPRGGGTDTQYF.